This T cell receptor (beta chain) is from a study of metastatic and nonmetastatic thyroid tumors. TCRdb re-called clones via MiXCR from the PCR reads. The sample includes about 15,000 clones, about 25% of them seen just once. Germline CDR1 SGHTA, CDR2 FQGTGA. V was cut by 5 bases and J by 3 bases, with 10 bases left in between. The CDR3 length is 14 residues. All patients reached thyroid surgery having received no treatment beforehand. The sample was adjacent normal tissue. This sequence was found in a female donor with papillary thyroid cancer or a benign thyroid nodule (not recorded which). Some clones in this sample may be carry-over from other donors' samples. The chain carries TRBV7-3 and TRBJ2-2, with unresolved D. CDR3 sequence reads: CASSTDSYTGELFF. The CDR3 DNA sequence: TGTGCCAGCAGCACCGACTCATACACCGGGGAGCTGTTTTTT.